One sample yielded the 5 T cell receptor beta chains listed below, sequenced in a study of T cell responses to AZD1222 COVID-19 vaccine. Using immunoSEQ multiplex PCR, the repertoire was profiled, and TCRdb retains in-frame clones only, with some absent. The table includes approximately 73,000 clones, nearly 85% detected once. Sample: peripheral blood, taken on day 0 of AZD1222 vaccination. These receptors came from an adult in good health.

The chain joins TRBV25-1 to TRBJ1-1; TRBD1 matches at 8 bases. The germline gives CDR1 MGHDK, CDR2 SYGVNS. Germline trimming cut 7 bases from V and 4 bases from J; bases unmatched to any gene: 5. The CDR3 totals 13 residues. The CDR3 sequence is CASKDRGGTEAFF. CDR3 in DNA: TGTGCCAGCAAAGACAGGGGTGGCACTGAAGCTTTCTTT.

A few counts support this clone. The chain uses TRBV9 and TRBJ2-1; 8 bases are a match to TRBD2. This CDR3 comprises 14 residues. CDR1 and CDR2 (germline): SGDLS, YYNGEE. The junction had 2 bases not matched to a gene; V was cut back by 0 bases and J by 6 bases. The DNA of the CDR3 is TGTGCCAGCAGCGTAGCCGGGACTAGCAATGAGCAGTTCTTC. Translated, it gives CASSVAGTSNEQFF. The whole variable domain, remainder taken from reference TRBV9 and TRBJ2-1, is DSGVTQTPKHLITATGQRVTLRCSPRSGDLSVYWYQQSLDQGLQFLIQYYNGEERAKGNILERFSAQQFPDLHSELNLSSLELGDSALYFCASSVAGTSNEQFFGPGTRLTVL.

The chain employs TRBV5-1 and TRBJ2-7, with 8 bases lining up with TRBD2. V trimming: 4 bases; J trimming: 3 bases; junction bases outside the gene matches: 3. The CDR3 totals 13 residues. Germline V gene data show CDR1 as SGHRS and CDR2 as YFSETQ. DNA of the CDR3: TGCGCCAGCAGCCGAGCGGGGGACTACGAGCAGTACTTC. Protein product: CASSRAGDYEQYF.

This clone was recorded only once. The same CDR3 also results from other DNA sequences found in this sample. The J gene is TRBJ2-3, the V gene TRBV5-1, with 8 positions matching TRBD2. CDR3 length: 15 residues. V dropped 4 bases and J dropped 0; count of bases not matched to a gene: 4. Germline V gene data show CDR1 as SGHRS and CDR2 as YFSETQ. Here the CDR3 DNA reads TGCGCCAGCAGCCTAACTAGCGGTAGCACAGATACGCAGTATTTT. Translation: CASSLTSGSTDTQYF. The full variable domain, its missing parts supplied by reference TRBV5-1 and TRBJ2-3, is KAGVTQTPRYLIKTRGQQVTLSCSPISGHRSVSWYQQTPGQGLQFLFEYFSETQRNKGNFPGRFSGRQFSNSRSEMNVSTLELGDSALYLCASSLTSGSTDTQYFGPGTRLTVL.

The rearrangement uses TRBV3-1 (or the pseudogene TRBV3-2) and TRBJ2-1; 7 bases fit TRBD1. Germline lookup yields CDR1 LGHDT and CDR2 YNNKEL (reference sequence). Trimming at V came to 2 bases and at J to 7 bases, leaving 11 bases not matched to a gene. The CDR3 spans 16 residues. Here the CDR3 reads CASSQPTGATANEQFF. CDR3 sequence (DNA): TGTGCCAGCAGCCAACCAACAGGGGCCACCGCAAATGAGCAGTTCTTC.